One sample yielded the 32 T cell receptor beta chains listed below, sequenced in a study of blood T cell repertoires in COVID-19. Sequencing was performed with immunoSEQ multiplex PCR; in TCRdb, only in-frame clones are kept and a portion is missing. The table records fewer than 90,000 clones, nearly 80% of them present only once. Sample: peripheral blood. The receptors were gathered from a man between 65 and 85 years old with COVID-19, enrolled during active disease.

This clone was recorded a few times. This sequence joins TRBV9 and TRBJ1-2, with 11 bases fitting TRBD1. CDR3 length equals 15 residues. The germline V gene has CDR1 SGDLS and CDR2 YYNGEE. With V trimmed by 3 bases and J by 2 bases, 3 bases remained unmatched. CDR3 DNA sequence: TGTGCCAGCAGCGCAAGGACAGGGGGCAACTATGGCTACACCTTC. Its protein product is CASSARTGGNYGYTF.

This chain links TRBV5-1 with TRBJ2-2; D is ambiguous. CDR1 and CDR2 (germline): SGHRS, YFSETQ. V was cut by 0 bases and J by 1 base, with 4 bases left in between. This CDR3 has 14 amino acids. The DNA of the CDR3 is TGCGCCAGCAGCTTGGGACAGAACACCGGGGAGCTGTTTTTT. Translating it yields CASSLGQNTGELFF.

This clone was recorded only once. The chain combines TRBV19 with TRBJ2-6; 12 bases map to TRBD1. The J segment lost 1 base and the V segment lost 5 bases, leaving 6 bases of the junction unmatched. This CDR3 is 18 amino acids long. The V gene's germline CDR1 is LNHDA and CDR2 SQIVND (reference sequence). As DNA, the CDR3 is TGTGCCAGTAGTGCTCCGGGACAGGGGGCTTCTGGGGCCAACGTCCTGACTTTC. Protein: CASSAPGQGASGANVLTF.

This clone was recorded only once. The CDR3 nucleotides read TGTGCCAGCAGCGTATCAATTGGGACTAGCGGGTACAATGAGCAGTTCTTC. Amino acids: CASSVSIGTSGYNEQFF. This chain connects TRBV9 to TRBJ2-1, with 12 bases matching TRBD2. The CDR3 runs to 17 residues. Germline V gives CDR1 SGDLS, CDR2 YYNGEE. Trimming took 1 base from V and 4 from J; bases not matched to a gene: 6.

The chain is built from TRBV7-8 and TRBJ2-7; D is perhaps TRBD1 (5 bases). V lost 5 bases and J 4 bases, leaving 15 bases between the germline ends. In germline, CDR1 is SGHVS, CDR2 FQNEAQ. This CDR3 region has 14 residues. Here the CDR3 DNA reads TGTGCCAGCAGCCCACGGCAGGGCTCTTACGAGCAGTACTTC. Protein: CASSPRQGSYEQYF.

This chain links TRBV3-1 (or the pseudogene TRBV3-2) with TRBJ1-1, with D possibly being TRBD1 (5 bases). CDR1 is LGHDT, CDR2 YNNKEL, per germline (reference sequence). The CDR3 consists of 17 residues. Trimming took 2 bases from V and 0 from J, leaving 16 bases between them. The CDR3 nucleotides are TGTGCCAGCAGCCAAACCGGGACTGGGACTTTGAACACTGAAGCTTTCTTT. Encoded protein: CASSQTGTGTLNTEAFF.

The J gene is TRBJ1-1, the V gene TRBV5-1; tentatively, D is TRBD1 (5 bases). Germline V gives CDR1 SGHRS, CDR2 YFSETQ. Trimming shortened V by 4 bases and J by 6 bases, and 16 bases separated the two germline ends. CDR3 length equals 14 residues. This CDR3 is CASSQSQVDAEAFF. The CDR3 DNA reads as TGCGCCAGCAGCCAATCACAGGTTGACGCTGAAGCTTTCTTT. Combining the CDR3 with reference TRBV5-1 and TRBJ1-1 gives the whole variable domain KAGVTQTPRYLIKTRGQQVTLSCSPISGHRSVSWYQQTPGQGLQFLFEYFSETQRNKGNFPGRFSGRQFSNSRSEMNVSTLELGDSALYLCASSQSQVDAEAFFGQGTRLTVV.

This rearrangement joins TRBV28 to TRBJ1-6; D ambiguous. The CDR3 runs to 15 residues. Germline lookup yields CDR1 MDHEN and CDR2 SYDVKM. V was clipped by 6 bases and J by 2 bases, with 11 bases between them. This CDR3 is CASRGASAYNSPLHF. For the CDR3, the DNA is TGTGCCAGCAGGGGCGCATCTGCCTATAATTCACCCCTCCACTTT.

The chain recombines TRBV30 with TRBJ2-7; a possible D gene is TRBD1 (5 bases). V was trimmed by 2 bases and J by 4 bases, leaving 12 bases between them. Germline assignment: CDR1 GTSNPN and CDR2 SVGIG (reference sequence). This CDR3 spans 13 amino acids. DNA of the CDR3: TGTGCCTGGAGTTCCCAGGGCTCGTACGAGCAGTACTTC. This codes for CAWSSQGSYEQYF.

This chain links TRBV21-1 with TRBJ1-5; the table's D call of TRBD1 was not tested on the DNA. TRBV21-1 is a documented pseudogene. CDR3 length equals 17 residues. In DNA, the CDR3 is TGTGCCAGCACCAAGACAGGCCCTAGGCGTAGCAATCAGCCCCAGCATTTT. It specifies CASTKTGPRRSNQPQHF.

This clone was picked up a small number of times. The chain joins TRBV7-2 to TRBJ1-1; D is uncertain. Trimming stripped 0 bases from V and 1 base from J, with 9 bases between. The CDR3 runs 15 residues. Germline values: CDR1 SGHTA, CDR2 FQGNSA. The CDR3 DNA sequence: TGTGCCAGCAGCTTAGCGCGTAACAGGAACACTGAAGCTTTCTTT. It translates to CASSLARNRNTEAFF.

This clone has just a few counts. The chain couples TRBV3-1 (or the pseudogene TRBV3-2) to TRBJ1-2; D perhaps matches TRBD1 (6 bases). In germline, CDR1 is LGHDT, CDR2 YNNKEL (reference sequence). Trimming removed 4 bases at V and 7 bases at J, with 22 bases between. The CDR3 extends over 16 amino acids. Here the CDR3 DNA reads TGTGCCAGCAGCCTCAGTGGGGCAGGGGAAAGGAGTGGCTACACCTTC. Translation: CASSLSGAGERSGYTF.

The V and J genes are TRBV28 and TRBJ2-3, with TRBD2 identical over 8 bases. The trim removed 3 bases at V and 6 bases at J, leaving 5 bases unmatched. The CDR3 spans 14 residues. Germline V gene lookup returns CDR1 MDHEN and CDR2 SYDVKM. The CDR3 sequence is CASSFGRARDTQYF. The DNA for the CDR3 is TGTGCCAGCAGTTTCGGGAGGGCCAGGGATACGCAGTATTTT.

This clone has a count of ten or more. This chain links TRBV5-6 with TRBJ2-1; TRBD1 agrees at 7 bases. Per the germline V gene, CDR1 is SGHDT and CDR2 is YYEEEE. V lost 1 base and J lost 7; bases outside the gene matches: 14. The CDR3 runs 17 residues. The CDR3 DNA follows: TGTGCCAGCAGCTTGTTCTACTCCTTAGGGGGCAGGAATGAGCAGTTCTTC. Translation: CASSLFYSLGGRNEQFF.

The chain combines TRBV3-1 (or the pseudogene TRBV3-2) with TRBJ1-2; 11 nucleotides match TRBD1. There are 14 residues in the CDR3. Unmatched junction bases numbered 0, after V lost 1 base and J lost 5 bases. Germline CDR1 and CDR2: LGHDT and YNNKEL (reference sequence). The CDR3 is CASSQGDRGYGYTF. CDR3 coding DNA: TGTGCCAGCAGCCAAGGGGACAGGGGGTATGGCTACACCTTC.

The rearrangement joins TRBV19 to TRBJ1-1; possible D gene TRBD1, 5 bases. Trimming stripped 4 bases from V and 4 bases from J, with 16 bases between. CDR1 and CDR2 from the germline V gene are LNHDA and SQIVND (reference sequence). This CDR3 is 15 amino acids long. The CDR3 DNA is TGTGCCAGTAGTACCCCCGGATGGGGGGGCACTGAAGCTTTCTTT. This encodes CASSTPGWGGTEAFF.

This chain links TRBV5-1 with TRBJ2-1; TRBD1 is a possible D gene (6 bases). This CDR3 is 15 amino acids long. V was trimmed by 7 bases and J by 8 bases, leaving 22 bases between them. CDR1 is SGHRS, CDR2 YFSETQ, per germline. The CDR3 reads CASCQSGQFADEQFF. The DNA for the CDR3 is TGCGCCAGCTGCCAATCGGGACAATTTGCCGATGAGCAGTTCTTC. The whole variable domain, remainder taken from reference TRBV5-1 and TRBJ2-1, is KAGVTQTPRYLIKTRGQQVTLSCSPISGHRSVSWYQQTPGQGLQFLFEYFSETQRNKGNFPGRFSGRQFSNSRSEMNVSTLELGDSALYLCASCQSGQFADEQFFGPGTRLTVL.

J is TRBJ2-1 and V is TRBV7-3; 7 bases are a match to TRBD1. Trimming removed 5 bases from V and 1 base from J; junction bases left unmatched: 5. The CDR3 extends over 15 amino acids. In germline, CDR1 is SGHTA, CDR2 FQGTGA. CDR3 DNA sequence: TGTGCCAGCAGCGTTGGGACAGCTTCCTACAATGAGCAGTTCTTC. Translation: CASSVGTASYNEQFF.

The chain joins TRBV10-3 to TRBJ2-7; a weak D match, TRBD2 (6 bases). The ends were cut back, 3 bases at V and 1 base at J, with 7 bases in the middle. CDR1 is ENHRY, CDR2 SYGVKD, per germline. This CDR3 region has 13 residues. The CDR3 DNA is TGTGCCATCAGTGAAGGAGGGTCCTACGAGCAGTACTTC. Its protein product is CAISEGGSYEQYF.

The rearrangement uses TRBV19 and TRBJ1-2; TRBD1 agrees at 7 bases. Germline V gene data show CDR1 as LNHDA and CDR2 as SQIVND (reference sequence). This CDR3 is built from 14 residues. The ends lost 4 bases at V and 4 bases at J; junction bases unmatched: 6. The DNA for the CDR3 is TGTGCCAGTAGTACCTGGACAGGTTTCTATGGCTACACCTTC. It codes for CASSTWTGFYGYTF.

This clone has ten or more counts. This chain connects TRBV12-5 to TRBJ1-2; D possibly corresponds to TRBD1 (6 bases). There are 15 residues in the CDR3. V was clipped by 4 bases and J by 2 bases, with 14 bases between them. The germline gives CDR1 LGHNT, CDR2 FRNRAP. The CDR3 reads CASGYWTVGNYGYTF. The DNA for the CDR3 is TGTGCTAGTGGTTACTGGACAGTGGGGAACTATGGCTACACCTTC.

This clone was detected many times. This sequence joins TRBV25-1 and TRBJ2-7; 10 positions match TRBD1. The V gene end was trimmed by 4 bases and the J gene end by 3 bases; junction bases not matched to a gene: 6. Germline loops: CDR1 MGHDK, CDR2 SYGVNS. This CDR3 is built from 15 residues. The CDR3 sequence is CASSARQGAYYEQYF. Written as DNA, the CDR3 is TGTGCCAGCAGTGCTAGACAGGGGGCTTACTACGAGCAGTACTTC.

The chain combines TRBV18 with TRBJ2-4; D remains unclear. The length of the CDR3 is 15 residues. CDR1 and CDR2 from the germline V gene are KGHSH and LQKENI. Trimming removed 0 bases at V and 1 base at J, with 7 bases between. DNA for the CDR3: TGTGCCAGCTCACCACCGATCCAGGCCAAAAACATTCAGTACTTC. Amino acids: CASSPPIQAKNIQYF.

A single count supports this clone. The CDR3 spells CASSLGTRKETQYF. CDR3 bases: TGCGCCAGCAGCTTGGGGACTAGGAAAGAGACCCAGTACTTC. This chain connects TRBV5-1 to TRBJ2-5; 7 nucleotides align to TRBD2. This CDR3 spans 14 amino acids. J gave up 3 bases and V 0 bases, and 2 bases lay outside the gene matches. Germline CDR1 reads SGHRS; CDR2 reads YFSETQ.

The genes are TRBV6-5 and TRBJ1-1, with 7 bases fitting TRBD1. CDR1 and CDR2 (germline): MNHEY, SVGAGI. This CDR3 comprises 14 residues. J gave up 6 bases and V 6 bases, and 10 bases lay outside the gene matches. In DNA form, the CDR3 reads TGTGCCAGCAGCTGGACAGTCAGGGGGGCTGAAGCTTTCTTT. This codes for CASSWTVRGAEAFF.

This sequence joins TRBV19 and TRBJ1-1; perhaps TRBD1 as D (6 bases). The V gene lost 3 bases and the J gene lost 5 bases, with 13 bases spanning the gap. In germline, CDR1 is LNHDA, CDR2 SQIVND (reference sequence). This CDR3 is built from 14 residues. CDR3 nucleotides: TGTGCCAGTAGTATCCTCGGGGGGCGGACTGAAGCTTTCTTT. As protein: CASSILGGRTEAFF.

This chain links TRBV19 with TRBJ1-1; D not resolved. The CDR3 has 14 amino acids. Trimming pared 3 bases from V and 1 base from J, leaving 9 bases between. Germline loops: CDR1 LNHDA, CDR2 SQIVND (reference sequence). The CDR3 DNA follows: TGTGCCAGTAGTATGAGACGGGAGAACACTGAAGCTTTCTTT. This translates into CASSMRRENTEAFF.

This clone was seen a handful of times. The chain's CDR3 is CATRSSGITGELFF. CDR3 nucleotide sequence: TGTGCCACCCGGAGTAGCGGGATCACCGGGGAGCTGTTTTTT. V gene TRBV19 combines with J gene TRBJ2-2; 8 bases are shared with TRBD2. Germline-derived CDR1 and CDR2 are LNHDA and SQIVND (reference sequence). The CDR3 loop spans 14 amino acids. Trimming at V came to 10 bases and at J to 4 bases, leaving 8 bases not matched to a gene.

This clone was counted at least ten times. The chain is built from TRBV7-3 and TRBJ2-5; TRBD2 is a possible D gene (5 bases). The CDR3 runs to 14 residues. CDR1 is SGHTA, CDR2 FQGTGA, per germline. V was shortened by 4 bases and J by 5 bases, with 14 bases between the two germline ends. The chain's CDR3 is CASSSPSSPETQYF. In DNA, the CDR3 is TGTGCCAGCAGCTCCCCTTCTAGCCCCGAGACCCAGTACTTC.

The DNA for the CDR3 is TGTGCCAGCACCCGTCTAGGAGTTGGCGGGGCTGAAGCTTTCTTT. Its protein is CASTRLGVGGAEAFF. This sequence joins TRBV7-8 and TRBJ1-1; D call uncertain. V lost 7 bases and J lost 6, with 21 bases in between. The V gene's germline CDR1 is SGHVS and CDR2 FQNEAQ. The CDR3 totals 15 residues.

The genes are TRBV7-9 and TRBJ1-6; no firm D call. Trimming stripped 8 bases from V and 10 bases from J, with 9 bases between. The germline V gene has CDR1 SEHNR and CDR2 FQNEAQ (reference sequence). This CDR3 region has 11 residues. CDR3 bases: TGTGCCAGCGGCCTCGGGTCACCCCTCCACTTT. This sequence encodes CASGLGSPLHF.

V gene TRBV4-1 combines with J gene TRBJ2-5; D may be TRBD1 (6 bases). The CDR3 runs 13 residues. Germline V gene sequence: CDR1 MGHRA, CDR2 YSYEKL. V shed 4 bases and J shed 2 bases, with 8 bases lying between them. The CDR3 region is CASSPQGQETQYF. The CDR3 nucleotides are TGCGCCAGCAGCCCCCAGGGGCAAGAGACCCAGTACTTC.